Listed below are T cell receptor beta chains from one sample, sequenced in a study of Ad26.COV2.S vaccination and SARS-CoV-2 variants. Here immunoSEQ multiplex PCR was the method, and the copy in TCRdb shows in-frame clones only, minus some. The sample lists 300,000 to 400,000 clones, around 83% occurring once. The sequencing used peripheral blood, collected in a trial of Ad26.COV2.S vaccine versus placebo. The source of these receptors is a person between 18 and 65 years old who received the Ad26.COV2.S COVID-19 vaccine or a placebo. Both conserved end residues are part of each CDR3. The D gene is left open where the match is weak. Some rows mark clone size as missing; the rest say once, few, many or name a class of expanded clone.

TRBJ1-2	TRBV7-9	NA	NA	CASSSDGTPDGGYTF	TGTGCCAGCAGCTCAGATGGGACGCCGGATGGTGGCTACACCTTC
TRBJ1-4	TRBV4-2	TRBD1	NA	CASSQPGTGDEKLFF	TGTGCCAGCAGCCAACCAGGGACAGGGGATGAAAAACTGTTTTTT
TRBJ1-1	TRBV29-1	NA	NA	CSVEEGGKRTEAFF	TGCAGCGTTGAGGAGGGGGGGAAAAGAACTGAAGCTTTCTTT
TRBJ1-1	TRBV7-9	NA	NA	CAISPPRENTEAFF	TGTGCCATCAGTCCACCCAGGGAGAACACTGAAGCTTTCTTT
TRBJ1-4	TRBV4-1	TRBD1	once	CASSRVSGTDNEKLFF	TGCGCCAGCAGCCGCGTTTCCGGGACAGACAATGAAAAACTGTTTTTT
TRBJ2-5	TRBV2	NA	NA	CASSERDTRKGKETQYF	TGTGCCAGCAGCGAACGGGACACCCGCAAGGGCAAAGAGACCCAGTACTTC
TRBJ2-3	TRBV7-3	NA	NA	CASSPLGQSTDTQYF	TGTGCCAGCAGCCCACTCGGACAGAGCACAGATACGCAGTATTTT
TRBJ1-2	TRBV3-1/TRBV3-2	TRBD1	NA	CASSQAGQSNYGYTF	TGTGCCAGCAGCCAAGCGGGACAGTCTAACTATGGCTACACCTTC
TRBJ2-5	TRBV2	NA	NA	CASTRDSGETQYF	TGTGCCAGCACTCGTGACAGCGGAGAGACCCAGTACTTC
TRBJ1-2	TRBV18	NA	NA	CASSPDSLDSLIRGYTF	TGTGCCAGCTCACCCGACTCCTTGGACAGCCTTATTCGCGGCTACACCTTC
TRBJ1-1	TRBV25-1	TRBD1	NA	CASSAQGANTEAFF	TGTGCCAGCAGCGCACAGGGGGCGAACACTGAAGCTTTCTTT
TRBJ2-3	TRBV4-3	NA	NA	CASSQGTADTQYF	TGCGCCAGCAGCCAGGGAACTGCAGATACGCAGTATTTT